This is a list of T cell receptor beta chains from one sample in a study of T cell changes during pregnancy in multiple sclerosis. This table comes from immunoSEQ multiplex PCR, and its TCRdb copy is limited to in-frame clones, with some not included. The table lists under 95,000 clones, 80% to 95% of them singletons. The sample here was peripheral blood, taken after pregnancy. The source of these receptors is a female donor with multiple sclerosis, enrolled in a pregnancy study. Each CDR3 is given with its conserved first and last residue. The D gene is left open where the match is weak. Clone size appears in some rows only: once, few, many, or a class for an expanded clone.

. TRBD2 TRBJ2-7 TRBV7-9 TGTGCCAGCAGCCCTAGCGGGAGGGCCCTCGACGAGCAGTACTTC CASSPSGRALDEQYF
. TRBD1 TRBJ2-5 TRBV6-6 TGTGCCAGCGGTTGGGGACAGACCAGACTCCAAGAGACCCAGTACTTC CASGWGQTRLQETQYF
. TRBD1 TRBJ1-3 TRBV27 TGTGCCAGCACCAAGGACAGGGGCTCTGGAAACACCATATATTTT CASTKDRGSGNTIYF
. TRBD1 TRBJ2-7 TRBV2 TGTGCCAGCATGTGGGACAGGGGTCCGTACGAGCAGTACTTC CASMWDRGPYEQYF
. . TRBJ2-7 TRBV5-5 TGTGCCAGCAGCTCGTCGGAGGTCGAAACCTACGAGCAGTACTTC CASSSSEVETYEQYF
. TRBD2 TRBJ2-1 TRBV25-1 TGTGCCAGCAGTCCTACGGGACTAGCGGCTGAGCAGTTCTTC CASSPTGLAAEQFF
. . TRBJ2-3 TRBV5-1 TGCGCCAGCAGCTTAACGGGAGAGATAGATACGCAGTATTTT CASSLTGEIDTQYF
. . TRBJ1-1 TRBV30 TGTGCCTGGGCCTTCGACAGTGTGGCTGAAGCTTTCTTT CAWAFDSVAEAFF
. TRBD1 TRBJ1-2 TRBV7-8 TGTGCCAGCAGCTTAGTTCGGACAGGGGTCTATGGCTACACCTTC CASSLVRTGVYGYTF
. . TRBJ2-1 TRBV30 TGTGCCTGGAGTGGCGGGGTGTGGAATGAGCAGTTCTTC CAWSGGVWNEQFF
. TRBD1 TRBJ2-7 TRBV11-2 TGTGCCAGCAGCCCTGGACAGGGGCGTCACGAGCAGTACTTC CASSPGQGRHEQYF
once . TRBJ2-7 TRBV27 TGTGCCAGCAGTTTGCCGGGATACTACGAGCAGTACTTC CASSLPGYYEQYF
. TRBD2 TRBJ2-2 TRBV5-1 TGCGCCAGCAGCTTTTCAGCGGGAGGGACCGGGGAGCTGTTTTTT CASSFSAGGTGELFF
. TRBD1 TRBJ1-1 TRBV10-3 TGTGCCATCAGATTCGGACAGGGGGACACTGAAGCTTTCTTT CAIRFGQGDTEAFF
. . TRBJ2-3 TRBV6-1 TGTGCCAGCAGTGAAGCGGTCTTCGTGGGAGCGGCAGATACGCAGTATTTT CASSEAVFVGAADTQYF
. . TRBJ2-7 TRBV15 TGTGCCACCAGCAGAGATCGGTACGAGCAGTACTTC CATSRDRYEQYF
. . TRBJ1-1 TRBV6-5 TGTGCCAGCGGGGGTAGACGGGGGGGAGCTTTCTTT CASGGRRGGAFF
. TRBD2 TRBJ2-2 TRBV6-5 TGTGCCACCCGTGGGAGGGGACACACCGGGGAGCTGTTTTTT CATRGRGHTGELFF
. . TRBJ2-7 TRBV18 TGTGCCAGCTCACCTTCACTGCTCATGGACAGCGACGAGCAGTACTTC CASSPSLLMDSDEQYF
. TRBD2 TRBJ2-7 TRBV25-1 TGTGCCAGCAGACTCAGCGGGGTCCTCGAGCAGTACTTC CASRLSGVLEQYF
. TRBD1 TRBJ1-5 TRBV30 TGTGCCTGGAGCATGACAGGGGATCAGCCCCAGCATTTT CAWSMTGDQPQHF
. . TRBJ2-5 TRBV6-6 TGTGCCAGCAGACAGACAATCCAAGAGACCCAGTACTTC CASRQTIQETQYF
. TRBD1 TRBJ2-7 TRBV2 TGTGCCAGAGGACAGGAATCCTACGAGCAGTACTTC CARGQESYEQYF
once TRBD1 TRBJ2-7 TRBV7-2 TGTGCCAGCAGCAATCCTCGGACAGGAAGCTACGAGCAGTACTTC CASSNPRTGSYEQYF
once TRBD1 TRBJ2-7 TRBV25-1 TGTGCCAGCAGTGCCAAATGGACAGGGGCAACCCACGAGCAGTACTTC CASSAKWTGATHEQYF
. . TRBJ2-2 TRBV10-2 TGCGCCAGCAGATGGGGAGCGAACACCGGGGAGCTGTTTTTT CASRWGANTGELFF
. TRBD2 TRBJ2-1 TRBV30 TGTGCCTGGGGGGTGGGTCTAACAGCGGGAGTCTACAATGAGCAGTTCTTC CAWGVGLTAGVYNEQFF
. . TRBJ2-7 TRBV7-2 TGTGCCAGCAGCCAGAGGGAGCGGCTCTCCTACGAGCAGTACTTC CASSQRERLSYEQYF
. TRBD1 TRBJ1-1 TRBV7-3 TGTGCCAGCAGCTCGGGACAGGGGACGACTGAAGCTTTCTTT CASSSGQGTTEAFF
. . TRBJ1-4 TRBV6-1 TGTGCCAGCCTTAAGAGGAGATCTAATGAAAAACTGTTTTTT CASLKRRSNEKLFF
once . TRBJ1-1 TRBV5-1 TGCGCCAGCAGGGGATCCGGGGGGGACACTGAAGCTTTCTTT CASRGSGGDTEAFF
. . TRBJ1-1 TRBV5-1 TGCGCCAGCAGCACCCTCCTCCGGAGCATGAACACTGAAGCTTTCTTT CASSTLLRSMNTEAFF
. . TRBJ1-2 TRBV7-2 TGTGCCAGCAGCCGGGACATCGCTTATGGCTACACCTTC CASSRDIAYGYTF
. TRBD2 TRBJ2-3 TRBV30 TGTGCCTGGGCAGGACTAGCAAGAGATACGCAGTATTTT CAWAGLARDTQYF
. TRBD1 TRBJ1-2 TRBV7-9 TGTGCCAGCAGCTCACAACCGGGACAGTATGGCTACACCTTC CASSSQPGQYGYTF
. TRBD1 TRBJ1-1 TRBV5-1 TGCGCCAGCAGCGTACAGGGGATGAACACTGAAGCTTTCTTT CASSVQGMNTEAFF